The 15 T cell receptor beta chains below were found in one sample sequenced in a study of CD8+CD57+ T cells in acquired aplastic anemia. According to the study, genomic DNA was the template for TCR beta VDJ and CDR3 profiling. TCRdb itself ran the reads through MiXCR, one entry per CDR3 protein. This sample has about 190,000 distinct CDR3 sequences, with under 70% found just once. Specimen: sorted CD4+, CD8+, or CD8+CD57+ T cells (not recorded which) from PBMCs. Receptors were obtained from a human donor with severe aplastic anemia or a healthy control (not recorded which).

The chain links TRBV20-1 to TRBJ2-3; a weak D match, TRBD2 (6 bases). V lost 3 bases to trimming and J lost 1 base, with 14 bases between them. Germline V gives CDR1 DFQATT, CDR2 SNEGSKA (reference sequence). The CDR3 runs to 15 residues. CDR3 DNA: TGCAGTGCTAGTGGGGACTGGATGGGCACAGATACGCAGTATTTT. Its protein is CSASGDWMGTDTQYF.

This clonotype showed up many times. The J gene is TRBJ2-3, the V gene TRBV20-1; D is possibly TRBD1 (5 bases). CDR1 and CDR2 from the germline V gene are DFQATT and SNEGSKA (reference sequence). The CDR3 runs to 13 residues. The V and J ends lost 1 base and 2 bases respectively, with 7 bases between them. Here the CDR3 reads CSARGQLTDTQYF. DNA for the CDR3: TGCAGTGCTAGAGGACAGCTCACAGATACGCAGTATTTT.

This rearrangement joins TRBV20-1 to TRBJ1-1; TRBD1 is a possible D gene (5 bases). The CDR3 extends over 13 amino acids. Trimming stripped 3 bases from V and 1 base from J, with 9 bases between. Germline-derived CDR1 and CDR2 are DFQATT and SNEGSKA (reference sequence). DNA for the CDR3: TGCAGTGCTAGTCCGACAGAGAACACTGAAGCTTTCTTT. Protein: CSASPTENTEAFF.

A remark on this clonotype: One junction end does not reproduce the germline sequence, and a read error may be involved. The rearrangement links TRBV30 to TRBJ1-1; 7 bases match TRBD1. Germline V gene data show CDR1 as GTSNPN and CDR2 as SVGIG (reference sequence). The CDR3 has 15 residues. CDR3 DNA sequence: TGTACCTGGAGAGGGGGCACCAGAATGAACACTGAAGCTTTCTTT. Residues: CTWRGGTRMNTEAFF.

V and J are TRBV15 and TRBJ1-4; 9 bases are shared with TRBD1. The CDR3 spans 17 residues. Germline V gives CDR1 LNHNV, CDR2 YYDKDF (reference sequence). After removal of 3 bases from V and 4 bases from J, the junction contained 9 bases not matched to a gene. As DNA, the CDR3 is TGTGCCACCAGCAGGGGACAGGGAAGGACCCTTAATGAAAAACTGTTTTTT. Amino acid sequence: CATSRGQGRTLNEKLFF.

About this clonotype itself: At one boundary the junction diverges from the germline segment, which might be a read error. The chain joins TRBV19 to TRBJ2-1; 12 positions agree with TRBD2. The germline gives CDR1 LNHDA, CDR2 SQIVND (reference sequence). The CDR3 totals 17 residues. The DNA for the CDR3 is TGTGCCAGCCAGCCCGCTTCTAGCGGGGGGGCCTACAGTGAGCAGTTCTTC. Translating gives CASQPASSGGAYSEQFF. Looking up the rest from reference TRBV19 and TRBJ2-1 gives the full variable domain: DGGITQSPKYLFRKEGQNVTLSCEQNLNHDAMYWYRQDPGQGLRLIYYSQIVNDFQKGDIAEGYSVSREKKESFPLTVTSAQKNPTAFYLCASQPASSGGAYSEQFFGPGTRLTVL.

The rearrangement uses TRBV6-1 and TRBJ2-3, with D perhaps matching TRBD1 (6 bases). Germline V gene sequence: CDR1 MNHNS, CDR2 SASEGT. The CDR3 runs to 15 residues. CDR3 DNA: TGTGTCGCCTCAAATCACAGGGTACTCACAGATACGCAGTATTTT. Its translation is CVASNHRVLTDTQYF.

The chain couples TRBV9 to TRBJ2-5; TRBD1 is a possible D gene (6 bases). The CDR3 spans 17 residues. Trimming pared 0 bases from V and 1 base from J, leaving 16 bases between. Germline-derived CDR1 and CDR2 are SGDLS and YYNGEE. The CDR3 here is CASSVEGDIGTQETQYF. DNA of the CDR3: TGTGCCAGCAGCGTAGAAGGGGACATTGGAACCCAAGAGACCCAGTACTTC.

The genes are TRBV2 and TRBJ2-7; D is perhaps TRBD1 (6 bases). Trimming took off 1 base at V and 6 bases at J, with 16 bases between the two ends. Germline-derived CDR1 and CDR2 are SNHLY and FYNNEI. CDR3 length equals 15 residues. The CDR3 is CASSEVRGQMFEQYF. The CDR3 DNA reads TGTGCCAGCAGTGAAGTCCGGGGACAAATGTTCGAGCAGTACTTC.

This chain joins TRBV6-1 and TRBJ2-1; unclear D gene. The V gene's germline CDR1 is MNHNS and CDR2 SASEGT. CDR3 length equals 11 residues. Between the trimmed V and J ends, which lost 5 bases and 6 bases, there was a span of 5 bases. CDR3 nucleotide sequence: TGTGCCAGCAGTTATCTCAATGAGCAGTTCTTC. It yields the protein CASSYLNEQFF.

This chain connects TRBV24-1 to TRBJ2-3; D unresolved. CDR1 and CDR2 (germline): KGHDR, SFDVKD. The CDR3 length is 15 residues. V was cut by 3 bases and J by 11 bases, with 20 bases left in between. Here the CDR3 reads CATSDKGRWGSGQYF. CDR3 DNA: TGTGCCACCAGTGATAAGGGCAGGTGGGGATCGGGGCAGTATTTT.

The chain employs TRBV24-1 and TRBJ2-7; tentatively, D is TRBD2 (6 bases). Per germline, CDR1 KGHDR and CDR2 SFDVKD. V was pared by 2 bases and J by 5 bases, with 15 bases between. The CDR3 is 15 amino acids. The CDR3 region is CATSDSVGEVDEQYF. The CDR3 nucleotides are TGTGCCACCAGTGATTCCGTCGGGGAGGTGGACGAGCAGTACTTC.

This clonotype was observed a few times. V is TRBV19 and J is TRBJ2-7; D call uncertain. From germline, CDR1 is LNHDA and CDR2 SQIVND (reference sequence). V lost 4 bases and J lost 2, with 12 bases in between. The CDR3 runs 14 residues. The CDR3, as DNA: TGTGCCAGTAGTAGCCTAGGTGGTACCTACGAGCAGTACTTC. It yields the protein CASSSLGGTYEQYF.

Written as DNA, the CDR3 is TGTGCCAGCAGTGAGGCTGGAAACACCATATATTTT. Protein: CASSEAGNTIYF. The chain is built from TRBV2 and TRBJ1-3; unclear D gene. Germline V gene data show CDR1 as SNHLY and CDR2 as FYNNEI. This CDR3 contains 12 residues. Trimming took 3 bases from V and 2 from J, leaving 2 bases between them.

V is TRBV7-3 and J is TRBJ2-2; unclear D gene. Trimming stripped 0 bases from V and 5 bases from J, with 7 bases between. CDR3 size: 14 residues. Germline CDR1 is SGHTA and CDR2 is FQGTGA. The CDR3 DNA is TGTGCCAGCAGCTTAACACCACAGACCGGGGAGCTGTTTTTT. It specifies CASSLTPQTGELFF.